Below are 3 T cell receptor beta chains sequenced from a single sample in a study of post-analysis software for immune sequencing data. Findings of the study overall: Patients carried 5 or 6 TRBV segments more frequently than controls did, and TRBV5-6, TRBV5-1 and TRBV20-1 were among them.

No cognate antigen is known for these TCRs. Researchers reported that TCR beta cDNA libraries carried unique molecular identifiers. TCRdb reprocessed the PCR reads with MiXCR, giving one entry per CDR3 protein. The sample consists of roughly 600,000 distinct CDR3 sequences, roughly 47% of them appearing once. The sample consisted of blood. These receptors came from a girl between 10 and 17 years old with multiple sclerosis.

CDR3 coding DNA: TGTGCCAGCAGTTTAACCATTAGGGGATATCTAGCCAAAAACATTCAGTACTTC. This sequence encodes CASSLTIRGYLAKNIQYF. The chain links TRBV12-3 or TRBV12-4 to TRBJ2-4; D is perhaps TRBD1 (5 bases). Between the trimmed V and J ends, which lost 2 bases and 0 bases, there was a span of 17 bases. The CDR3 has 18 amino acids.

This clonotype has a handful of counts. The CDR3 sequence: CASSTHGTDHHGYTF. CDR3 coding DNA: TGTGCCAGCAGCACTCACGGGACAGACCACCATGGCTACACCTTC. The genes are TRBV9 and TRBJ1-2; 7 positions agree with TRBD1. J gave up 6 bases and V 4 bases, and 12 bases lay outside the gene matches. This CDR3 comprises 15 residues. CDR1 and CDR2 (germline): SGDLS, YYNGEE.

The V call is TRBV2, the J call TRBJ2-5; 7 bases fit TRBD2. The CDR3 loop spans 14 amino acids. Looked up from germline, CDR1 is SNHLY and CDR2 is FYNNEI. With V trimmed by 7 bases and J by 7 bases, 12 bases remained unmatched. In DNA form, the CDR3 reads TGTGCCAGCAACCCCGGGACGCGCGGGGGGACCCAGTACTTC. Residues: CASNPGTRGGTQYF. Together with reference TRBV2 and TRBJ2-5, the CDR3 gives the full variable domain: EPEVTQTPSHQVTQMGQEVILRCVPISNHLYFYWYRQILGQKVEFLVSFYNNEISEKSEIFDDQFSVERPDGSNFTLKIRSTKLEDSAMYFCASNPGTRGGTQYFGPGTRLLVL.